The clone carrying this T cell receptor (beta chain) was counted many times. The antigen remains undetermined. Across 18 months, stable Graves' hyperthyroidism was marked by no progression to ophthalmopathy. Amplification of TCR beta CDR3 regions used RNA as the template. HTBI primers were used for first-round RT-PCR of the TCR CDR3. TCRdb called the multiplex PCR reads again in MiXCR, with one record for every CDR3 protein. The data hold around 760,000 distinct CDR3 sequences, with around a third observed a single time. The record originates from a study of T cells in Graves' hyperthyroidism and ophthalmopathy. Study observations and caveats: Separating ophthalmopathy from stable hyperthyroidism was achieved by a 13 V-J model.

Sequencing input: blood. The TCR comes from a woman in her thirties or forties with Graves' hyperthyroidism.

The CDR3 bases are TGTGCCAGTAGTATAGAGCCTGGGACAGGCGACTATGGCTACACCTTC. Amino acid sequence: CASSIEPGTGDYGYTF. This chain uses TRBV19 with TRBJ1-2; 8 nucleotides align to TRBD1. Looked up from germline, CDR1 is LNHDA and CDR2 is SQIVND (reference sequence). V lost 0 bases, J lost 3 bases, and 6 bases stayed unmatched. This CDR3 is 16 amino acids long.